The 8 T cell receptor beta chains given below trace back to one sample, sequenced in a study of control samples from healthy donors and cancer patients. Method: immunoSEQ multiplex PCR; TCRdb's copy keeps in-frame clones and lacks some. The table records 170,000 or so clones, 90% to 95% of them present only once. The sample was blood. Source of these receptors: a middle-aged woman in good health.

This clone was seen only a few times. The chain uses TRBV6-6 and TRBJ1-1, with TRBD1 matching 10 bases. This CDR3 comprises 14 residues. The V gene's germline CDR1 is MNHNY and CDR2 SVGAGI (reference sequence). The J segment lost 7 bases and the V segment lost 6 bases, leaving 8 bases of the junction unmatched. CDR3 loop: CASSIAGDRGEAFF. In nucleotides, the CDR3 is TGTGCCAGCAGCATCGCCGGGGACAGGGGTGAAGCTTTCTTT.

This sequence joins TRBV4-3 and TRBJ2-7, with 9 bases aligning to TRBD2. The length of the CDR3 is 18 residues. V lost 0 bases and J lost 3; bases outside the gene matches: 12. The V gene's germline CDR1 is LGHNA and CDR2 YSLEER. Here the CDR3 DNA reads TGCGCCAGCAGCCAAGACTATGGGCGCGGGAGGGGATTCTACGAGCAGTACTTC. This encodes CASSQDYGRGRGFYEQYF.

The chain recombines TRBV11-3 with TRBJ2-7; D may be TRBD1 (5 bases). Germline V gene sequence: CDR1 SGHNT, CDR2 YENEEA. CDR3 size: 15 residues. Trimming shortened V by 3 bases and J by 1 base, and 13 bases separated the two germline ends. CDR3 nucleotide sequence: TGTGCCAGCAGCTTTAGGCAGGGAAGTTCCTACGAGCAGTACTTC. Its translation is CASSFRQGSSYEQYF. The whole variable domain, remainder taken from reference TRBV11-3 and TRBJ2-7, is EAGVVQSPRYKIIEKKQPVAFWCNPISGHNTLYWYLQNLGQGPELLIRYENEEAVDDSQLPKDRFSAERLKGVDSTLKIQPAELGDSAVYLCASSFRQGSSYEQYFGPGTRLTVT.

The CDR3 loop reads CASLGPAGETQYF. The CDR3 DNA reads as TGTGCCAGCCTCGGACCGGCCGGAGAGACCCAGTACTTC. The V gene is TRBV12-3 or TRBV12-4, the J gene TRBJ2-5; D call uncertain. CDR3 length equals 13 residues. V gave up 8 bases and J gave up 4 bases, with 14 bases separating them.

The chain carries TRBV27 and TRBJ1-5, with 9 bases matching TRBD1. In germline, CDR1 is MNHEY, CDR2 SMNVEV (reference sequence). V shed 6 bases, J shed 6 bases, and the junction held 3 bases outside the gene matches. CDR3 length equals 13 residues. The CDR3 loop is CASSRDRVQPQHF. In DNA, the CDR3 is TGTGCCAGCAGCCGGGACAGGGTTCAGCCCCAGCATTTT.

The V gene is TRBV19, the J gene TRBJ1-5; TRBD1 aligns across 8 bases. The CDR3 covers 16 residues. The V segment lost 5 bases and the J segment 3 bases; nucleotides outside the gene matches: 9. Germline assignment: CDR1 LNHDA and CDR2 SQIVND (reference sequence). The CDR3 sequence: CASSEGTGRNNQPQHF. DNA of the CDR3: TGTGCCAGTAGTGAAGGGACAGGAAGGAACAATCAGCCCCAGCATTTT.

CDR3 nucleotide sequence: TGCGCCAGACAGGGGGTAAAAATTAATAGCAATCAGCCCCAGCATTTT. Translating it yields CARQGVKINSNQPQHF. The J gene is TRBJ1-5, the V gene TRBV23-1; TRBD1 aligns across 8 bases. TRBV23-1 is an ORF for which the function is uncertain. This CDR3 is built from 16 residues. The V and J ends lost 9 bases and 0 bases, in that order; junction bases with no gene match: 10.

The CDR3 DNA reads as TGCGCCAGCAGCTTCCCGGGACCTTCATCAGAAACAGATACGCAGTATTTT. This translates into CASSFPGPSSETDTQYF. V and J are TRBV5-1 and TRBJ2-3, with D perhaps matching TRBD1 or TRBD2 (5 bases each). CDR1 SGHRS and CDR2 YFSETQ come from the germline V gene. This CDR3 contains 17 residues. Trimming removed 2 bases at V and 3 bases at J, with 19 bases between. Looking up the rest from reference TRBV5-1 and TRBJ2-3 gives the full variable domain: KAGVTQTPRYLIKTRGQQVTLSCSPISGHRSVSWYQQTPGQGLQFLFEYFSETQRNKGNFPGRFSGRQFSNSRSEMNVSTLELGDSALYLCASSFPGPSSETDTQYFGPGTRLTVL.